These T cell receptor beta chains were read from a single sample in a study of blood T cell repertoires in COVID-19. The repertoire was sequenced with immunoSEQ multiplex PCR; TCRdb's copy has only in-frame clones and lacks some. Counted here are about 250,000 clones, around 83% occurring once; the ten biggest clones make up roughly 9.8%. Material for sequencing was peripheral blood. These receptors originate from an elderly man with acute or convalescent COVID-19. CDR3s include the opening cysteine and the closing phenylalanine or tryptophan. A D gene is named only where the DNA matches it firmly. Not all rows give a size; the values are once, few, many and, for expanded clones, a class.

TRBJ2-2,once,TRBV7-9,TRBD1,CASSSYRGLDTGELFF,TGTGCCAGCAGCTCCTACAGGGGGCTGGACACCGGGGAGCTGTTTTTT
TRBJ1-1,few,TRBV2,TRBD1,CASRIQGRMNTEAFF,TGTGCCAGCAGGATACAGGGGAGGATGAACACTGAAGCTTTCTTT
TRBJ2-2,NA,TRBV28,TRBD2,CASSLGGSNTGELFF,TGTGCCAGCAGTTTGGGGGGGTCGAACACCGGGGAGCTGTTTTTT
TRBJ2-7,NA,TRBV28,NA,CASSLRGFRSYEQYF,TGTGCCAGCAGTTTAAGGGGGTTCCGCTCCTACGAGCAGTACTTC
TRBJ2-7,NA,TRBV2,TRBD1,CASSSGQAPYEQYF,TGTGCCAGCAGTTCGGGACAGGCACCCTACGAGCAGTACTTC
TRBJ2-7,NA,TRBV6-6,TRBD1,CASSTPGQGSFYEQYF,TGTGCCAGCAGTACCCCGGGACAGGGGTCTTTCTACGAGCAGTACTTC
TRBJ1-2,NA,TRBV10-3,NA,CAITGLPEGGYTF,TGTGCCATCACGGGTCTCCCCGAAGGAGGCTACACCTTC
TRBJ2-2,NA,TRBV19,TRBD1,CASHTPGQGLYGELFF,TGTGCCAGTCATACGCCGGGACAGGGGTTGTACGGGGAGCTGTTTTTT
TRBJ2-7,NA,TRBV19,TRBD1,CASSVGTAKTYEQYF,TGTGCCAGTAGTGTCGGGACAGCTAAAACCTACGAGCAGTACTTC
TRBJ1-1,NA,TRBV19,TRBD1,CASSMGGQGARNTEAFF,TGTGCCAGTAGTATGGGGGGACAGGGGGCCCGAAACACTGAAGCTTTCTTT
TRBJ2-5,NA,TRBV5-1,NA,CASSLVAAQETQYF,TGCGCCAGCAGCTTGGTCGCGGCTCAAGAGACCCAGTACTTC
TRBJ1-2,NA,TRBV28,NA,CASSPSAGLRGYTF,TGTGCCAGCAGCCCCAGCGCAGGGTTAAGAGGCTACACCTTC
TRBJ2-7,NA,TRBV7-8,NA,CASSPHRRTYEQYF,TGTGCCAGCAGCCCCCATCGGAGGACCTACGAGCAGTACTTC
TRBJ1-2,NA,TRBV3-1/TRBV3-2,NA,CASSLREDYGYTF,TGTGCCAGCAGCCTCCGGGAGGACTATGGCTACACCTTC
TRBJ2-1,NA,TRBV7-6,TRBD1,CASSSDRGYYNEQFF,TGTGCCAGCAGCTCGGACAGGGGTTACTACAATGAGCAGTTCTTC
TRBJ1-3,NA,TRBV19,NA,CASSMNRGNTIYF,TGTGCCAGTAGTATGAACAGGGGAAACACCATATATTTT
TRBJ2-1,NA,TRBV28,NA,CASSVAVPYNEQFF,TGTGCCAGCAGCGTAGCGGTCCCCTACAATGAGCAGTTCTTC
TRBJ2-7,few,TRBV5-1,NA,CASSPNRAGGVHEQYF,TGCGCCAGCAGCCCAAACCGGGCAGGAGGGGTCCACGAGCAGTACTTC
TRBJ2-5,NA,TRBV2,TRBD1,CASRPGQVRTQYF,TGTGCCAGCAGGCCTGGACAGGTTAGGACCCAGTACTTC
TRBJ2-7,once,TRBV6-6,TRBD1,CASSRQGLYEQYF,TGTGCCAGCAGCAGACAGGGGCTCTACGAGCAGTACTTC
TRBJ2-1,NA,TRBV18,TRBD1,CASSPRDSSHEQFF,TGTGCCAGCTCACCACGGGACAGTTCTCATGAGCAGTTCTTC
TRBJ1-5,NA,TRBV10-3,TRBD1,CAIKSDRGNPQHF,TGTGCCATCAAGTCGGACAGGGGGAATCCCCAGCATTTT
TRBJ2-4,NA,TRBV27,TRBD1,CASSDPGQGIKNIQYF,TGTGCCAGCAGTGATCCGGGACAGGGCATTAAAAACATTCAGTACTTC
TRBJ1-5,NA,TRBV2,NA,CASTRSGAGRQPQHF,TGTGCCAGCACCCGAAGTGGCGCAGGGCGTCAGCCCCAGCATTTT
TRBJ2-7,NA,TRBV15,TRBD1,CATSRDHGDRGMVLAYEQYF,TGTGCCACCAGCAGAGATCATGGGGACAGGGGTATGGTGCTCGCCTACGAGCAGTACTTC
TRBJ1-1,NA,TRBV7-3,NA,CASSLTGQHNTEAFF,TGTGCCAGCAGCTTAACCGGACAGCATAACACTGAAGCTTTCTTT
TRBJ1-3,once,TRBV28,NA,CASSPLRGDTIYF,TGTGCCAGCAGCCCCCTTCGGGGGGACACCATATATTTT
TRBJ2-5,few,TRBV5-6,NA,CASSLLGGVQETQYF,TGTGCCAGCAGCTTGTTAGGGGGGGTCCAAGAGACCCAGTACTTC
TRBJ2-7,NA,TRBV3-1/TRBV3-2,NA,CASSQGGLSYEQYF,TGTGCCAGCAGCCAAGGGGGGCTCTCCTACGAGCAGTACTTC
TRBJ2-3,NA,TRBV5-1,TRBD1,CASSSGTASTDTQYF,TGCGCCAGCAGCTCCGGGACAGCCAGCACAGATACGCAGTATTTT
TRBJ1-3,NA,TRBV3-1/TRBV3-2,TRBD1,CASTLTGPGNTIYF,TGTGCCAGCACCCTGACAGGGCCTGGAAACACCATATATTTT
TRBJ1-2,once,TRBV6-1,NA,CASSEVDFYGYTF,TGTGCCAGCAGTGAAGTAGATTTCTATGGCTACACCTTC
TRBJ2-2,NA,TRBV5-4,TRBD2,CASSPTSGRTGELFF,TGTGCCAGCAGCCCTACTAGCGGGAGAACCGGGGAGCTGTTTTTT
TRBJ1-2,NA,TRBV29-1,TRBD1,CSILPGTGNYGYTF,TGCAGCATTTTACCCGGGACAGGGAACTATGGCTACACCTTC
TRBJ1-1,once,TRBV18,NA,CASSPVQGLNTEAFF,TGTGCCAGCTCACCAGTTCAGGGGTTGAACACTGAAGCTTTCTTT
TRBJ2-7,once,TRBV5-1,TRBD1,CASSLAQGQGGLGEQYF,TGCGCCAGCAGCTTGGCTCAGGGACAGGGAGGCCTGGGCGAGCAGTACTTC